This T cell receptor (beta chain) is from a study of response to subunit inactivated influenza vaccine. Notes on the study in general: The authors offered the suggestion that each seasonal influenza vaccination recruits few new T cells.

V shed 1 base, J shed 1 base, and the junction held 4 bases outside the gene matches. Germline V lookup: CDR1 MDHEN, CDR2 SYDVKM. The CDR3 loop spans 16 amino acids. The table lists this clonotype with a count of one. The target antigen is unknown. Via MiXCR, TCRdb re-called the RT-PCR reads, giving one row per CDR3 protein. The data contain about 780,000 distinct CDR3 sequences, 18% of them singletons. This clonotype was obtained from a man in his fifties who received an inactivated influenza vaccine. The chain is built from TRBV28 and TRBJ2-5, with 9 bases lining up with TRBD1. The specimen comprised PBMCs from blood, sampled 5 days after vaccination. The CDR3 sequence: CASSLLGQGPQETQYF. The CDR3 DNA follows: TGTGCCAGCAGTTTATTGGGACAGGGCCCCCAAGAGACCCAGTACTTC.